These 28 T cell receptor beta chains were all obtained from the same sample, sequenced in a study of neurological immune-mediated disorders. TCRdb analysed the 5' RACE reads with MiXCR anew, one entry per CDR3 protein. Seen here are 18,000 or so distinct CDR3 sequences, roughly 10% observed once, and the top ten hold roughly 27%. Input material: CD8+ T cells from blood. These receptors all come from a woman in her 50s in good health.

V and J are TRBV7-8 and TRBJ2-3; TRBD1 is a possible D gene (5 bases). The V end was cut by 1 base, the J end by 0 bases, with 8 bases between. The length of the CDR3 is 15 residues. CDR1 SGHVS and CDR2 FQNEAQ come from the germline V gene. CDR3 region: CASSLGRASTDTQYF. The CDR3 DNA reads as TGTGCCAGCAGCTTAGGCAGGGCCAGCACAGATACGCAGTATTTT.

This clonotype was observed many times. The chain employs TRBV4-1 and TRBJ2-1; TRBD1 matches at 7 bases. J lost 7 bases, V lost 4 bases, and 4 bases had no gene match. The CDR3 covers 13 residues. CDR1 and CDR2 from the germline V gene are MGHRA and YSYEKL. CDR3 nucleotides: TGCGCCAGCAGCCCCGACAGGGCAAATGAGCAGTTCTTC. Translation: CASSPDRANEQFF.

This clonotype was seen ten or more times. The chain carries TRBV20-1 and TRBJ1-1; a weak D match, TRBD1 (5 bases). Germline V gene data show CDR1 as DFQATT and CDR2 as SNEGSKA (reference sequence). The length of the CDR3 is 12 residues. The V end lost 0 bases, the J end lost 6 bases, and 8 bases lay between the germline ends. CDR3 bases: TGCAGTGCTAGAGAGGGGGTCCCTGAAGCTTTCTTT. Translating it yields CSAREGVPEAFF.

This clonotype was recorded many times. This chain links TRBV4-3 with TRBJ2-2, with TRBD1 matching 9 bases. Germline V gives CDR1 LGHNA, CDR2 YSLEER. This CDR3 spans 15 amino acids. Trimming cost V 4 bases and J 10 bases; bases outside gene matches: 10. The CDR3 coding sequence is TGCGCCAGCAGCCCGTCCCGGGACAGGGTTCAGGAGCTGTTTTTT. It specifies CASSPSRDRVQELFF.

V and J are TRBV20-1 and TRBJ2-7; D ambiguous. The germline CDR1 and CDR2 sequences are DFQATT and SNEGSKA (reference sequence). Trimming took 1 base from V and 7 from J, leaving 14 bases between them. CDR3 length: 13 residues. The CDR3 sequence: CSARGETPKEQYF. The CDR3 bases are TGCAGTGCTAGAGGGGAAACGCCGAAAGAGCAGTACTTC.

This clonotype was seen many times. The CDR3 DNA sequence: TGCAGCGTTGTACGACAGGCAGATACGCAGTATTTT. It translates to CSVVRQADTQYF. The chain joins TRBV29-1 to TRBJ2-3; D is perhaps TRBD1 (6 bases). V shed 4 bases and J shed 4 bases, with 9 bases lying between them. The CDR3 has 12 residues. In germline, CDR1 is SQVTM, CDR2 ANQGSEA.

The sample holds many counts of this clonotype. The rearrangement links TRBV9 to TRBJ2-3; D gene uncertain. CDR3 length: 13 amino acids. The V gene lost 4 bases and the J gene lost 2 bases, with 8 bases spanning the gap. Germline V gene sequence: CDR1 SGDLS, CDR2 YYNGEE. The DNA for the CDR3 is TGTGCCAGCAGCACCTATTCCACAGATACGCAGTATTTT. The encoded protein is CASSTYSTDTQYF.

At least ten counts were recorded for this clonotype. The rearrangement uses TRBV20-1 and TRBJ2-7; 9 bases map to TRBD2. CDR1 is DFQATT and CDR2 is SNEGSKA in the germline V gene (reference sequence). The CDR3 runs 17 residues. V shed 1 base, J shed 9 bases, and the junction held 19 bases outside the gene matches. This CDR3 is CSARGSASKAGGLGQYF. In nucleotides, the CDR3 is TGCAGTGCTAGAGGGTCAGCCTCTAAGGCGGGAGGGCTGGGGCAGTACTTC.

This clonotype was picked up many times. This sequence joins TRBV7-3 and TRBJ2-1; 8 nucleotides match TRBD1. The ends lost 5 bases at V and 0 bases at J; junction bases unmatched: 6. There are 16 residues in the CDR3. CDR1 and CDR2 from the germline V gene are SGHTA and FQGTGA. The CDR3 nucleotides are TGTGCCAGCAGCACAGGACAGGGACGCTCCTACAATGAGCAGTTCTTC. It yields the protein CASSTGQGRSYNEQFF.

Ten or more counts support this clonotype. The chain uses TRBV20-1 and TRBJ2-7; TRBD1 aligns across 10 bases. V lost 3 bases to trimming and J lost 3 bases; unmatched junction nucleotides: 2. The germline gives CDR1 DFQATT, CDR2 SNEGSKA (reference sequence). This CDR3 contains 13 residues. CDR3 coding DNA: TGCAGTGCTAGCTGGGACAGGGGCTACGAGCAGTACTTC. It codes for CSASWDRGYEQYF.

By sample fraction, this clonotype is medium-sized. The chain combines TRBV6-4 with TRBJ1-6; D is perhaps TRBD1 (6 bases). CDR3 length: 16 residues. In germline, CDR1 is MRHNA, CDR2 SNTAGT. Trimming removed 6 bases from V and 3 bases from J, with 15 bases in between. As DNA, the CDR3 is TGTGCCAGCAGCCACAGACAGGTCATCTATAATTCACCCCTCCACTTT. It codes for CASSHRQVIYNSPLHF.

This clonotype was recorded at least ten times. The rearrangement joins TRBV9 to TRBJ2-4, with D tentatively TRBD1 (6 bases). Germline lookup yields CDR1 SGDLS and CDR2 YYNGEE. The CDR3 sequence is 14 residues long. Trimming removed 4 bases from V and 15 bases from J, with 23 bases in between. The CDR3, as DNA: TGTGCCAGCAGCCCACGGGACATGTCCCAAAAGGGGTACTTC. Encoded protein: CASSPRDMSQKGYF.

This clonotype was recorded many times. V gene TRBV18 combines with J gene TRBJ2-1; D may be TRBD1 or TRBD2 (5 bases each). In germline, CDR1 is KGHSH, CDR2 LQKENI. Trimming removed 3 bases from V and 4 bases from J, with 10 bases in between. This CDR3 region has 14 residues. The CDR3 spells CASSPGDGYNEQFF. CDR3 nucleotides: TGTGCCAGCTCACCTGGGGACGGATACAATGAGCAGTTCTTC.

This clonotype appeared many times. CDR3 sequence (DNA): TGCAGTGCTAGAGAGCGGGAGTACGAGCAGTACTTC. Protein product: CSAREREYEQYF. V is TRBV20-1 and J is TRBJ2-7, with TRBD2 identical over 7 bases. V lost 0 bases, J lost 4 bases, and 0 bases stayed unmatched. The CDR3 has 12 residues. Per germline, CDR1 DFQATT and CDR2 SNEGSKA (reference sequence).

The V and J genes are TRBV9 and TRBJ2-2; 8 nucleotides agree with TRBD2. The trim removed 4 bases at V and 1 base at J, leaving 3 bases unmatched. Germline lookup yields CDR1 SGDLS and CDR2 YYNGEE. There are 15 residues in the CDR3. The CDR3 nucleotides are TGTGCCAGCAGCCCCAGCGGGGGGAACACCGGGGAGCTGTTTTTT. Protein: CASSPSGGNTGELFF. Full variable domain (rest looked up from reference TRBV9 and TRBJ2-2): DSGVTQTPKHLITATGQRVTLRCSPRSGDLSVYWYQQSLDQGLQFLIQYYNGEERAKGNILERFSAQQFPDLHSELNLSSLELGDSALYFCASSPSGGNTGELFFGEGSRLTVL.

This clonotype was picked up many times. The CDR3 region has the DNA TGTGCCAGCAGCTTAGCACTAAAAGAGACCCAGTACTTC. This codes for CASSLALKETQYF. V is TRBV13 and J is TRBJ2-5, with unresolved D. Trimming removed 1 base from V and 3 bases from J, with 6 bases in between. Germline V gene sequence: CDR1 PRHDT, CDR2 FYEKMQ (reference sequence). The CDR3 length is 13 residues.

This clonotype appeared many times. The rearrangement links TRBV4-1 to TRBJ2-3, with 9 bases fitting TRBD2. V dropped 0 bases and J dropped 4; count of bases not matched to a gene: 11. Germline V lookup: CDR1 MGHRA, CDR2 YSYEKL. The CDR3 sequence is 18 residues long. CDR3 amino acids: CASSQEVIGGGAADTQYF. CDR3 bases: TGCGCCAGCAGCCAAGAAGTTATTGGCGGGGGGGCCGCAGATACGCAGTATTTT.

This clonotype was detected many times. This chain joins TRBV20-1 and TRBJ2-1; 11 nucleotides agree with TRBD2. Germline V gives CDR1 DFQATT, CDR2 SNEGSKA (reference sequence). Trimming took 0 bases from V and 9 from J; bases not matched to a gene: 10. CDR3 length equals 16 residues. This CDR3 is CSARDRGLAVTSEQFF. The CDR3 DNA follows: TGCAGTGCTAGAGATCGGGGACTAGCGGTGACAAGTGAGCAGTTCTTC.

There are many counts of this clonotype. The chain is built from TRBV28 and TRBJ2-1; either TRBD1 or TRBD2 may fit D (6 bases each). The V end was cut by 2 bases, the J end by 7 bases, with 12 bases between. Germline V gene sequence: CDR1 MDHEN, CDR2 SYDVKM. The CDR3 consists of 14 residues. CDR3 DNA: TGTGCCAGCAGTTTAAGGATAGGGGGGAATGAGCAGTTCTTC. It yields the protein CASSLRIGGNEQFF.

This clonotype was recorded at least ten times. The rearrangement joins TRBV20-1 to TRBJ2-3, with a weak D call TRBD2 (6 bases). V was pared by 1 base and J by 4 bases, with 18 bases between. This CDR3 spans 16 amino acids. Germline V gene lookup returns CDR1 DFQATT and CDR2 SNEGSKA (reference sequence). CDR3 in DNA: TGCAGTGCTAGAGTGCTCGTTGCGGGACCCGCAGATACGCAGTATTTT. Translated, it gives CSARVLVAGPADTQYF.

At least ten counts were recorded for this clonotype. V and J are TRBV12-3 or TRBV12-4 and TRBJ2-3; TRBD1 matches 7 bases. The CDR3 runs 15 residues. Unmatched junction bases numbered 7, after V lost 4 bases and J lost 3 bases. The CDR3 nucleotides are TGTGCCAGCAGTTATCGAGGGGGCCCTACAGATACGCAGTATTTT. It is translated as CASSYRGGPTDTQYF.

This clonotype was seen many times. The V and J genes are TRBV20-1 and TRBJ2-5; possible D gene TRBD2, 5 bases. V was pared by 3 bases and J by 5 bases, with 22 bases between. The CDR3 totals 16 residues. Germline values: CDR1 DFQATT, CDR2 SNEGSKA (reference sequence). CDR3 DNA: TGCAGTGCTAGTGATCAGTTATCGAGGTCGGGGGAGACCCAGTACTTC. This codes for CSASDQLSRSGETQYF.

V is TRBV4-2 and J is TRBJ2-2; 7 bases line up with TRBD2. The V gene's germline CDR1 is LGHNA and CDR2 YNFKEQ. This CDR3 has 15 residues. J gave up 5 bases and V 1 base, and 4 bases lay outside the gene matches. The CDR3: CASSQGGGKTGELFF. CDR3 DNA: TGTGCCAGCAGCCAAGGGGGGGGGAAAACCGGGGAGCTGTTTTTT.

This clonotype has ten or more counts. This rearrangement joins TRBV4-1 to TRBJ2-1; 14 bases map to TRBD2. The J segment lost 9 bases and the V segment lost 4 bases, leaving 11 bases of the junction unmatched. The CDR3 is 17 amino acids. Germline CDR1 reads MGHRA; CDR2 reads YSYEKL. The CDR3 region has the DNA TGCGCCAGCAGCCCCCACCTGACTAGCGGGGGGGCCGTTGAGCAGTTCTTC. Translating gives CASSPHLTSGGAVEQFF.

This clonotype was counted at least ten times. The rearrangement uses TRBV20-1 and TRBJ2-7; 10 bases are shared with TRBD2. Looked up from germline, CDR1 is DFQATT and CDR2 is SNEGSKA (reference sequence). Germline trimming cut 5 bases from V and 4 bases from J; bases unmatched to any gene: 11. The CDR3 totals 15 residues. The DNA for the CDR3 is TGCAGTGCTTTGACGTTAGCGGGAGGATTATACGAGCAGTACTTC. Encoded protein: CSALTLAGGLYEQYF.

This clonotype is termed medium-sized. The chain is built from TRBV27 and TRBJ2-3; D not resolved. Germline CDR1 and CDR2: MNHEY and SMNVEV (reference sequence). The V end lost 2 bases, the J end lost 13 bases, and 19 bases lay between the germline ends. The length of the CDR3 is 14 residues. CDR3 nucleotides: TGTGCCAGCAGTTTAGGGCCAACCAATCCCAATAAGTATTTT. Its translation: CASSLGPTNPNKYF.

This clonotype was detected many times. The J gene is TRBJ2-7, the V gene TRBV7-8; no definite D call. The germline V gene has CDR1 SGHVS and CDR2 FQNEAQ. V lost 3 bases and J lost 1, with 4 bases in between. This CDR3 spans 12 amino acids. The CDR3 DNA is TGTGCCAGCAGCTTTCATTCCTACGAGCAGTACTTC. This gives the protein CASSFHSYEQYF.

The chain's CDR3 is CASKDSSPSYEQYF. The CDR3 nucleotides are TGTGCCAGCAAGGACTCGAGCCCCTCCTACGAGCAGTACTTC. This chain connects TRBV6-6 to TRBJ2-7, with D perhaps TRBD2 (5 bases). CDR3 length equals 14 residues. Germline loops: CDR1 MNHNY, CDR2 SVGAGI (reference sequence). Trimming removed 7 bases at V and 0 bases at J, with 13 bases between.